A single sample is the source of the 24 T cell receptor beta chains below, sequenced in a study of human T cells and chemical hapten exposure. MiXCR, applied by TCRdb to the RACE reads, yields one record per CDR3 protein. The sample has some 98,000 distinct CDR3 sequences; roughly a tenth are singletons. The time point is: pre-sensitization, week 0. Treatment defined: therapeutic diphenylcyclopropenone sensitization with weekly scalp DPC. The material was whole blood, obtained in connection with sensitization to the hapten diphenylcyclopropenone (DPC). The receptors come from a woman aged 60-75 years with alopecia areata. Some clones in this sample may be carry-over from other donors' samples.

This clonotype was recorded many times. The chain employs TRBV5-1 and TRBJ2-1; unclear D gene. The V end lost 0 bases, the J end lost 10 bases, and 20 bases lay between the germline ends. There are 16 residues in the CDR3. CDR1 SGHRS and CDR2 YFSETQ come from the germline V gene. The CDR3 region is CASSLGLGPPEEEQFF. CDR3 DNA sequence: TGCGCCAGCAGCTTGGGGTTAGGACCTCCCGAAGAAGAGCAGTTCTTC.

The rearrangement uses TRBV3-1 and TRBJ2-5; 7 nucleotides line up with TRBD2. Germline V lookup: CDR1 LGHDT, CDR2 YNNKEL (reference sequence). J was trimmed by 3 bases and V by 4 bases; bases with no gene match: 8. The CDR3 is 15 residues long. Here the CDR3 DNA reads TGTGCCAGCAGCCCGCCGTGGACTAGGAAAGAGACCCAGTACTTC. It is translated as CASSPPWTRKETQYF.

This clonotype was seen just once. The chain links TRBV18 to TRBJ1-6; D gene ambiguous. Germline assignment: CDR1 KGHSH and CDR2 LQKENI. The CDR3 runs to 15 residues. V dropped 2 bases and J dropped 3 bases, with 8 bases sitting between them. The CDR3 sequence: CASSPNGFYNSPLHF. The CDR3 DNA is TGTGCCAGCTCACCAAACGGGTTCTATAATTCACCCCTCCACTTT.

This clonotype was counted at least ten times. This chain links TRBV10-1 with TRBJ2-7; 7 nucleotides line up with TRBD1. V lost 0 bases and J lost 0; bases outside the gene matches: 5. In germline, CDR1 is WNHNN, CDR2 SYGVQD (reference sequence). CDR3 length equals 16 residues. The CDR3 nucleotides are TGCGCCAGCAGTGAGTCGAGGGACAGCAGCTCCTACGAGCAGTACTTC. Protein: CASSESRDSSSYEQYF.

J is TRBJ2-3 and V is TRBV20-1; tentatively, D is TRBD2 (6 bases). Germline CDR1 is DFQATT and CDR2 is SNEGSKA (reference sequence). Trimming took 5 bases from V and 1 from J, leaving 10 bases between them. CDR3 size: 13 residues. CDR3 sequence: CSAPSGGTDTQYF. Written as DNA, the CDR3 is TGCAGTGCTCCCTCGGGGGGCACAGATACGCAGTATTTT.

This clonotype was detected only a few times. Mismatch with germline at one junction end may stem from a read error. The chain recombines TRBV7-7 with TRBJ1-4, with D hard to call. The CDR3 extends over 15 amino acids. The germline CDR1 and CDR2 sequences are SSHAT and FNYEAQ (reference sequence). The CDR3 sequence: CASSLGLTENEKLFF. CDR3 sequence (DNA): TGTGCTAGCAGCTTAGGTTTAACAGAAAATGAAAAACTGTTTTTT.

The chain joins TRBV19 to TRBJ2-1, with 8 bases that match TRBD2. The CDR3 consists of 16 residues. Trimming cost V 3 bases and J 0 bases; bases outside gene matches: 4. CDR1 and CDR2 (germline): LNHDA, SQIVND (reference sequence). The CDR3 loop reads CASSMRGASSYNEQFF. DNA of the CDR3: TGTGCCAGTAGTATGCGGGGGGCCTCCTCCTACAATGAGCAGTTCTTC.

This clonotype was seen a few times. The J gene is TRBJ2-7, the V gene TRBV7-9; no firm D call. V lost 3 bases, J lost 7 bases, and 13 bases lay in between. Germline V gene data show CDR1 as SEHNR and CDR2 as FQNEAQ (reference sequence). This CDR3 contains 13 residues. The CDR3 loop reads CASSFEPLGEQYF. The CDR3 DNA reads as TGTGCCAGCAGCTTCGAGCCCCTCGGGGAGCAGTACTTC.

This clonotype was observed a handful of times. The rearrangement joins TRBV20-1 to TRBJ2-7, with D perhaps matching TRBD1 (5 bases). This CDR3 comprises 14 residues. V lost 2 bases, J lost 6 bases, and 17 bases lay in between. Germline assignment: CDR1 DFQATT and CDR2 SNEGSKA (reference sequence). The CDR3 region has the DNA TGCAGTGCTAGAAGAGGTCAGGGAAAGGGCGAGCAGTACTTC. Its translation is CSARRGQGKGEQYF.

This clonotype was counted a few times. The chain recombines TRBV11-2 with TRBJ2-2; a possible D gene is TRBD2 (6 bases). From germline, CDR1 is SGHAT and CDR2 FQNNGV. This CDR3 comprises 14 residues. V lost 3 bases, J lost 5 bases, and 10 bases lay in between. The CDR3: CASSFGGKTGELFF. The DNA of the CDR3 is TGTGCCAGCAGCTTCGGCGGGAAAACCGGGGAGCTGTTTTTT.

This clonotype has only a few counts. The CDR3 here is CASSVQGENEQFF. The CDR3 DNA reads TGTGCCAGCAGTGTTCAGGGAGAGAATGAGCAGTTCTTC. The rearrangement links TRBV12-3 or TRBV12-4 to TRBJ2-1; D could derive from TRBD1 or TRBD2 (5 bases each). Trimming left V 5 bases short and J 7 bases short, with 12 bases between. The CDR3 contains 13 residues.

The chain is built from TRBV11-2 and TRBJ2-3, with TRBD2 matching over 9 bases. Germline CDR1 and CDR2: SGHAT and FQNNGV. The CDR3 consists of 18 residues. The V gene end was trimmed by 4 bases and the J gene end by 3 bases; junction bases not matched to a gene: 14. The CDR3 loop is CASSWRWRGGRSTDTQYF. The CDR3 bases are TGTGCCAGCAGCTGGAGGTGGCGGGGGGGCCGGTCAACAGATACGCAGTATTTT.

This clonotype was counted many times. V usage is TRBV30 and J usage is TRBJ1-2; D gene ambiguous. The germline V gene encodes CDR1 GTSNPN and CDR2 SVGIG (reference sequence). The CDR3 covers 12 residues. The V end lost 1 base, the J end lost 7 bases, and 10 bases lay between the germline ends. CDR3 nucleotide sequence: TGTGCCTGGAGTGCCCCACCCGCTGGCTACACCTTC. Translating it yields CAWSAPPAGYTF.

This clonotype was observed at least ten times. This chain links TRBV6-6 with TRBJ1-3; D gene ambiguous. The CDR3 is 13 amino acids. Trimming removed 5 bases at V and 0 bases at J, with 5 bases between. The germline V gene encodes CDR1 MNHNY and CDR2 SVGAGI (reference sequence). DNA of the CDR3: TGTGCCAGCAGTCCAGACTCTGGAAACACCATATATTTT. Its translation: CASSPDSGNTIYF.

This clonotype appeared many times. This sequence joins TRBV7-6 and TRBJ1-6; D is unresolved. Germline CDR1 reads SGHVS; CDR2 reads FNYEAQ. V was cut by 0 bases and J by 9 bases, with 12 bases left in between. This CDR3 has 15 amino acids. CDR3 protein: CASSLAVTWGSPLHF. The CDR3 region has the DNA TGTGCCAGCAGCTTAGCCGTAACTTGGGGTTCACCCCTCCACTTT.

This chain links TRBV7-2 with TRBJ2-3; 13 bases agree with TRBD2. Trimming at V came to 1 base and at J to 4 bases, leaving 14 bases not matched to a gene. This CDR3 contains 20 residues. From germline, CDR1 is SGHTA and CDR2 FQGNSA. The CDR3 here is CASSLGLKLAGGPWADTQYF. DNA of the CDR3: TGTGCCAGCAGCTTAGGACTGAAACTAGCGGGGGGGCCATGGGCAGATACGCAGTATTTT.

Turning to this clonotype: A read error is possible here, since a much larger clone lies one base away. The V and J genes are TRBV11-2 and TRBJ1-5; D gene uncertain. The CDR3 consists of 14 residues. Germline loops: CDR1 SGHAT, CDR2 FQNNGV. V gave up 4 bases and J gave up 4 bases, with 11 bases separating them. The CDR3 spells CASSSWPINQPQHF. In DNA form, the CDR3 reads TGTGCCAGCAGCTCCTGGCCCATAAATCAGCCCCAGCATTTT.

This clonotype was picked up a small number of times. The V gene is TRBV12-3 or TRBV12-4, the J gene TRBJ1-2; D perhaps matches TRBD1 (5 bases). Deletions cut 0 bases from V and 3 bases from J, with 14 bases between. This CDR3 region has 16 residues. CDR3 protein: CASSLARRAGYYGYTF. The CDR3 nucleotides are TGTGCCAGCAGTTTAGCCCGGCGGGCAGGGTACTATGGCTACACCTTC.

This clonotype has a count of ten or more. The chain couples TRBV6-6 to TRBJ2-4; D is unclear. CDR1 and CDR2 (germline): MNHNY, SVGAGI (reference sequence). Trimming removed 3 bases at V and 1 base at J, with 10 bases between. The CDR3 has 15 residues. DNA of the CDR3: TGTGCCAGCAGTTATTCCCTGGGCGCCAAAAACATTCAGTACTTC. Protein: CASSYSLGAKNIQYF.

In this sample, this clonotype turned up many times. The chain couples TRBV12-5 to TRBJ2-3, with D possibly matching TRBD1 (6 bases). The CDR3 sequence is 16 residues long. CDR1 and CDR2 from the germline V gene are LGHNT and FRNRAP. V lost 1 base and J lost 0, with 11 bases in between. Written as DNA, the CDR3 is TGTGCTAGTGGTTTGGGGACAGAGACTAGCACAGATACGCAGTATTTT. Encoded protein: CASGLGTETSTDTQYF.

This clonotype appeared many times. V is TRBV15 and J is TRBJ1-2; D not resolved. This CDR3 comprises 14 residues. The germline V and J ends were trimmed by 0 bases and 4 bases, with 9 bases remaining between them. The V gene's germline CDR1 is LNHNV and CDR2 YYDKDF (reference sequence). In DNA, the CDR3 is TGTGCCACCAGCAGAGATAGGCAGGCCTATGGCTACACCTTC. The encoded protein is CATSRDRQAYGYTF.

This clonotype was picked up a small number of times. The chain joins TRBV10-3 to TRBJ2-3; tentatively, D is TRBD1 or TRBD2 (6 bases each). V lost 8 bases to trimming and J lost 1 base, with 13 bases between them. This CDR3 comprises 14 residues. CDR1 and CDR2 (germline): ENHRY, SYGVKD. CDR3 residues: CAIGGPLGTDTQYF. The DNA of the CDR3 is TGTGCCATCGGGGGGCCGCTCGGCACAGATACGCAGTATTTT.

This clonotype was recorded a few times. This chain links TRBV4-1 with TRBJ1-5; TRBD1 matches at 7 bases. This CDR3 comprises 18 residues. Per germline, CDR1 MGHRA and CDR2 YSYEKL. With 0 bases clipped from V and 1 base from J, the junction kept 9 bases outside the gene matches. In DNA form, the CDR3 reads TGCGCCAGCAGCCAAGATCCTACAGGGGATTTCAGCAATCAGCCCCAGCATTTT. This codes for CASSQDPTGDFSNQPQHF.

This clonotype was picked up a small number of times. This rearrangement joins TRBV2 to TRBJ2-1; D is ambiguous. The CDR3 extends over 12 amino acids. Trimming took 8 bases from V and 0 from J, leaving 5 bases between them. CDR1 SNHLY and CDR2 FYNNEI come from the germline V gene. This CDR3 is CASGSSYNEQFF. As DNA, the CDR3 is TGTGCCAGCGGCAGCTCCTACAATGAGCAGTTCTTC.